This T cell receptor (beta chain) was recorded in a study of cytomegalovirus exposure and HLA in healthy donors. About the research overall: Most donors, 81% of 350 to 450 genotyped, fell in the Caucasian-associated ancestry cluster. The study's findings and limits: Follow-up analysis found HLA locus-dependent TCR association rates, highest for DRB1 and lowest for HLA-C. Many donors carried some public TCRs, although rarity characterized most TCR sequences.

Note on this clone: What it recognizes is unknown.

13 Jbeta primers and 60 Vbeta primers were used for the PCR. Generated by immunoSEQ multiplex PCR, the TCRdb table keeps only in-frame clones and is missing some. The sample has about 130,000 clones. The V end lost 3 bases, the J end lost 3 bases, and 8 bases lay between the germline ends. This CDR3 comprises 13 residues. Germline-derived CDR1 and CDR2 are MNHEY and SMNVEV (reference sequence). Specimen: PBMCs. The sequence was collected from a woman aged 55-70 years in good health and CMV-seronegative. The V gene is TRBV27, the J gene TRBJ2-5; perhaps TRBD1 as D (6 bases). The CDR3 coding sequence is TGTGCCAGCAGTTTCGGACAGAAAGAGACCCAGTACTTC. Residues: CASSFGQKETQYF.